This T cell receptor (beta chain) is drawn from a study of blood T cell repertoires in COVID-19. V shed 5 bases and J shed 2 bases, with 19 bases lying between them. Germline V gene lookup returns CDR1 SGHTA and CDR2 FQGNSA. This CDR3 region has 17 residues. In the original workflow: Amplification with reference gene primers provided the estimates of nucleated cell counts. The data were produced by immunoSEQ multiplex PCR, yet TCRdb's version contains in-frame clones alone and is incomplete. The V and J calls and clone size come from that table; D and trimming were worked out from the DNA. The sample has approximately 310,000 clones; about 85% are singletons.

Sequenced material: PBMCs or T cells enriched from blood (not recorded which). V is TRBV7-2 and J is TRBJ2-1; weak D call: TRBD1 (5 bases). The clonotype originates from a woman in her twenties or thirties who had been exposed to COVID-19. For the CDR3, the DNA is TGTGCCAGCAGCGTGTCTCCGCGACAGTATACCTACAATGAGCAGTTCTTC. As protein: CASSVSPRQYTYNEQFF.